The rows below give T cell receptor beta chains drawn from one sample of a study of shared clonotypes between healthy human individuals. Measured with immunoSEQ multiplex PCR; TCRdb has only the in-frame clones, and not every one. The sample carries some 2 million clones, 90% to 95% recorded once. The sequenced sample consisted of naive CD4+ T cells sorted from blood. These receptors originate from a man aged 18 to 30 in good health. CDR3s include the opening cysteine and the closing phenylalanine or tryptophan. Fields, in order: J gene, V gene, D gene, clone size, CDR3 protein, CDR3 DNA. The D gene is left open where the match is weak. The listing skips clone size in some rows; elsewhere it reads once, few, many or a size class.

>TRBJ2-7|TRBV6-5|.|.
CASRPSGTYEQYF
TGTGCCAGCAGACCTTCCGGGACCTACGAGCAGTACTTC
>TRBJ2-1|TRBV7-6|.|once
CASIGTSYNEQFF
TGTGCCAGCATAGGGACCTCATACAATGAGCAGTTCTTC
>TRBJ1-1|TRBV27|.|few
CASSYKMNTEAFF
TGTGCCAGCAGTTATAAGATGAACACTGAAGCTTTCTTT
>TRBJ2-7|TRBV5-6|.|once
CASSLGATLQGDYEQYF
TGTGCCAGCAGCTTGGGGGCGACTCTCCAAGGGGACTACGAGCAGTACTTC
>TRBJ1-3|TRBV9|.|.
CASSVTGTGGSGNTIYF
TGTGCCAGCAGCGTCACAGGGACCGGAGGCTCTGGAAACACCATATATTTT
>TRBJ2-6|TRBV2|.|.
CASVFSGANVLTF
TGTGCCAGCGTATTTTCTGGGGCCAACGTCCTGACTTTC
>TRBJ1-1|TRBV5-6|TRBD1|.
CASSTGQGWANTEAFF
TGTGCCAGCAGCACGGGACAGGGGTGGGCGAACACTGAAGCTTTCTTT
>TRBJ1-5|TRBV16|.|.
CASSLRGNSNQPQHF
TGTGCCAGCAGCCTAAGAGGAAATAGCAATCAGCCCCAGCATTTT
>TRBJ2-5|TRBV5-6|.|.
CASSSLGVGFRETQYF
TGTGCCAGCAGCTCCCTGGGGGTTGGATTCCGGGAGACCCAGTACTTC
>TRBJ2-1|TRBV6-1|.|.
CASSEIRTAVGVF
TGTGCCAGCAGTGAGATAAGGACGGCCGTGGGGGTCTTC
>TRBJ2-7|TRBV7-9|.|.
CASSPILPPHEQYF
TGTGCCAGCAGCCCCATCCTCCCCCCCCACGAGCAGTACTTC
>TRBJ2-7|TRBV2|TRBD1|once
CASSEQGANYEQYF
TGTGCCAGCAGTGAACAGGGGGCAAACTACGAGCAGTACTTC
>TRBJ2-1|TRBV5-1|.|.
CASSLVVGGSREQFF
TGCGCCAGCAGCTTGGTAGTTGGGGGCTCTAGGGAGCAGTTCTTC
>TRBJ1-1|TRBV29-1|.|few
CSVEGRMNTEAFF
TGCAGCGTTGAGGGCAGAATGAACACTGAAGCTTTCTTT
>TRBJ1-1|TRBV19|.|.
CASSINGGYGAFF
TGTGCCAGTAGTATAAACGGCGGGTACGGAGCTTTCTTT
>TRBJ2-7|TRBV5-1|TRBD2|.
CASSRTSGGYEQYF
TGCGCCAGCAGCCGGACTAGCGGGGGCTACGAGCAGTACTTC
>TRBJ1-6|TRBV28|.|.
CASSFGTESYNSPLHF
TGTGCCAGCAGTTTTGGGACCGAAAGCTATAATTCACCCCTCCACTTT
>TRBJ2-3|TRBV28|.|.
CASSLTGGFTDTQYF
TGTGCCAGCAGTTTAACTGGGGGGTTCACAGATACGCAGTATTTT
>TRBJ2-1|TRBV18|.|.
CASSPTDARGQFF
TGTGCCAGCTCACCAACTGACGCTAGGGGGCAGTTCTTC
>TRBJ1-1|TRBV5-1|TRBD1|.
CASRDRGNTEAFF
TGCGCCAGCAGAGACAGGGGGAACACTGAAGCTTTCTTT
>TRBJ2-3|TRBV11-3|TRBD2|.
CASSERTSGTDTQYF
TGTGCCAGCAGCGAAAGGACTAGCGGCACAGATACGCAGTATTTT
>TRBJ2-7|TRBV5-4|TRBD1|.
CASSFDRGHSYEQYF
TGTGCCAGCAGCTTCGACAGGGGGCACTCCTACGAGCAGTACTTC
>TRBJ1-1|TRBV4-3|TRBD1|.
CASRQGDRGTEAFF
TGCGCCAGCAGACAGGGGGATAGGGGGACTGAAGCTTTCTTT
>TRBJ1-2|TRBV5-1|TRBD1|.
CASSLLGSDREVNGYTF
TGCGCCAGCAGCTTGTTGGGGAGCGACAGGGAGGTAAATGGCTACACCTTC
>TRBJ2-5|TRBV11-2|TRBD2|.
CASSLSGGRQETQYF
TGTGCCAGCAGCTTATCCGGGGGGAGACAAGAGACCCAGTACTTC
>TRBJ2-7|TRBV15|.|.
CATSRDPGSYEQYF
TGTGCCACCAGCAGAGATCCGGGGTCCTACGAGCAGTACTTC
>TRBJ2-2|TRBV11-2|.|.
CASSLGTQRGSGELFF
TGTGCCAGCAGCTTAGGGACCCAAAGAGGGTCCGGGGAGCTGTTTTTT
>TRBJ2-7|TRBV7-9|.|.
CASSSVPGHSEQYF
TGTGCCAGCAGTTCAGTACCAGGGCATAGCGAGCAGTACTTC
>TRBJ2-2|TRBV5-1|TRBD1|.
CASSLRTGGTTGELFF
TGCGCCAGCAGCTTGCGTACAGGGGGTACCACCGGGGAGCTGTTTTTT
>TRBJ2-3|TRBV6-5|TRBD2|.
CASRNLAGASDTQYF
TGTGCCAGCAGAAATCTAGCGGGAGCCTCAGATACGCAGTATTTT